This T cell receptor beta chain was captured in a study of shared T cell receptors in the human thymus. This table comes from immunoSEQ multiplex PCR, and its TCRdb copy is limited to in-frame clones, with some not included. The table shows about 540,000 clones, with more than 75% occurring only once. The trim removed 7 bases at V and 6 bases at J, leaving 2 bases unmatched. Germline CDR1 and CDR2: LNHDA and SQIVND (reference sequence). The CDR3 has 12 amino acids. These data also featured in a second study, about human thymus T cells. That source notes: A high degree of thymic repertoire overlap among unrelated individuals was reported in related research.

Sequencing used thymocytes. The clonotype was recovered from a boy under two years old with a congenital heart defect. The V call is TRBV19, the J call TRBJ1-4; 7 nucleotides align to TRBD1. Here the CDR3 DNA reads TGTGCCAGTAACAGGGGAGATGAAAAACTGTTTTTT. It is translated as CASNRGDEKLFF.